This TCR beta chain is from a study of OX40 agonist ivuxolimab in advanced cancers. Whole-study context: Ivuxolimab doses were 0.01, 0.1, 0.3, 1.5, 3 or 10 mg/kg every 2 weeks. Partial responses occurred in Three dose-escalation patients, one with hepatocellular carcinoma and two with cutaneous melanoma. Regarding the study as a whole: Clones of CD4+ and CD8+ blood T cells grew by week 6 at doses of 0.1 to 3.0 mg/kg.

As for this clone: Its target is not known. At one boundary the junction diverges from the germline segment, which might be a read error.

Only in-frame clones appear in the TCRdb table, and some are missing; sequencing was by immunoSEQ multiplex PCR. The sample lists approximately 14,000 clones, roughly 90% occurring once. At baseline, cycle 4 day 1, and cycle 7 day 1, blood was sampled. Sequences were derived from CD4+ or CD8+ T cells sorted from blood, sampled in a trial of the OX40 agonist ivuxolimab. The sequence was obtained from an adult with an advanced solid tumor such as melanoma, head and neck, liver or kidney cancer.

CDR3 sequence: CASSRAGTSKDTQYF. CDR3 DNA sequence: TGCGCCAGCAGCCGGGCCGGGACCAGCAAAGATACGCAGTATTTT. The chain recombines TRBV4-1 with TRBJ2-3; TRBD1 or TRBD2 may be the D gene (5 bases each). The CDR3 sequence is 15 residues long. Germline V CDR1 and CDR2: MGHRA, YSYEKL.